Listed below are T cell receptor beta chains from one sample, sequenced in a study of cytotoxic CD8 clonotypes in ibrutinib-treated CLL. Profiling relied on immunoSEQ multiplex PCR, and the TCRdb table lists in-frame clones only, not all of them. The sample contains about 63,000 clones, approximately 62% of which appear only once. Material: PBMCs, obtained after 12 months of ibrutinib treatment. The receptors here all came from a human donor with chronic lymphocytic leukemia. The CDR3 runs from the conserved cysteine through the conserved F or W. Each record gives: D gene, J gene, V gene, clone size, CDR3 DNA, CDR3 protein. The D gene is left open where the match is weak. Size tells how often a clone was seen (once, few, many) or the class of an expanded clone, and some rows leave it out.

D: .; J: TRBJ1-2; V: TRBV5-5; size: few; DNA: TGTGCCAGCAGCCAAAGGGGCAATGGCTACACCTTC; CDR3: CASSQRGNGYTF
D: TRBD2; J: TRBJ2-1; V: TRBV7-9; size: .; DNA: TGTGCCAGCAGCTTAGGGCGGGAGAACAATGAGCAGTTCTTC; CDR3: CASSLGRENNEQFF
D: .; J: TRBJ2-3; V: TRBV27; size: .; DNA: TGTGCCAGCAGTTCCGGTAGCCTCCGGGACACCTCCACAGATACGCAGTATTTT; CDR3: CASSSGSLRDTSTDTQYF
D: TRBD2; J: TRBJ2-2; V: TRBV6-6; size: .; DNA: TGTGCCAGCAGCCGACTAGCGGGGGGGTTCGGGCTGTTTTTT; CDR3: CASSRLAGGFGLFF
D: TRBD2; J: TRBJ2-5; V: TRBV4-2; size: .; DNA: TGTGCCAGCAGCCCCCCGGGAGGACAAGAGACCCAGTACTTC; CDR3: CASSPPGGQETQYF
D: .; J: TRBJ2-5; V: TRBV5-1; size: few; DNA: TGCGCCAGCAGCTTGGTGGGGACTCAGACCCAGTACTTC; CDR3: CASSLVGTQTQYF
D: .; J: TRBJ2-3; V: TRBV14; size: .; DNA: TGTGCCAGCAGCCAAGGGGCGATTACGCAGTATTTT; CDR3: CASSQGAITQYF
D: TRBD2; J: TRBJ2-3; V: TRBV5-1; size: .; DNA: TGCGCCAGCAGCCAAAGGACTAGCGGGGGGTCAGATACGCAGTATTTT; CDR3: CASSQRTSGGSDTQYF
D: TRBD2; J: TRBJ2-2; V: TRBV6-5; size: few; DNA: TGTGCCAGCAGGAGGGAGGGGCTCGGCGGGGAGCTGTTTTTT; CDR3: CASRREGLGGELFF
D: TRBD1; J: TRBJ1-3; V: TRBV6-1; size: .; DNA: TGTGCCAGCAGGGAAGTCCCGGGACAGGGAGGATCTGGAAACACCATATATTTT; CDR3: CASREVPGQGGSGNTIYF
D: TRBD2; J: TRBJ2-2; V: TRBV6-6; size: .; DNA: TGTGCCAGCAGTTACTTAGCGGGAGGCCCCGGGGAGCTGTTTTTT; CDR3: CASSYLAGGPGELFF
D: TRBD2; J: TRBJ2-1; V: TRBV7-6; size: .; DNA: TGTGCCAGCAGCTTATCATCGCGGGGGGAGGTCAATGAGCAGTTCTTC; CDR3: CASSLSSRGEVNEQFF
D: TRBD2; J: TRBJ2-7; V: TRBV27; size: .; DNA: TGTGCCAGCAGTTTTGATACTAGCGGCTCCTACGAGCAGTACTTC; CDR3: CASSFDTSGSYEQYF
D: .; J: TRBJ2-5; V: TRBV29-1; size: many; DNA: TGCAGCGTTGGAGGGGGACAGCGGACTAGGGCCCAGTACTTC; CDR3: CSVGGGQRTRAQYF
D: .; J: TRBJ1-2; V: TRBV14; size: .; DNA: TGTGCCAGCAGCCAAGTGGCAGGGGCGCCGGTCCGCTACACCTTC; CDR3: CASSQVAGAPVRYTF
D: .; J: TRBJ2-1; V: TRBV4-2; size: .; DNA: TGTGCCAGCAGCCAAGAAGAGCGCGGTGGCTACAATGAGCAGTTCTTC; CDR3: CASSQEERGGYNEQFF